This TCR beta chain was documented in a study of T cell responses to AZD1222 COVID-19 vaccine. The V segment lost 3 bases and the J segment 1 base; nucleotides outside the gene matches: 4. The CDR3 spans 14 residues. Germline CDR1 and CDR2: SGHRS and YFSETQ. As concerns this clone: The antigen is unknown.

Whole-study results and caveats: Mostly white British, mostly female donors; authors suggested clonal diversity may be underestimated. Only 5 to 7 AZD1222 recipients were seropositive at baseline. Elevations in Spike-specific TCR breadth and depth followed administration of two AZD1222 doses.

TCRdb keeps only in-frame clones here, not all; method: immunoSEQ multiplex PCR. Of roughly 29,000 clones in the sample, 85% to 95% were seen once. The rearrangement uses TRBV5-1 and TRBJ2-7, with TRBD1 matching over 7 bases. This TCR was recovered from an adult in good health. The sample here was peripheral blood, taken on day 0 of AZD1222 vaccination. The CDR3 loop reads CASSSRTGSYEQYF. Here the CDR3 DNA reads TGCGCCAGCAGCTCAAGGACAGGATCCTACGAGCAGTACTTC. Full variable domain (missing parts from reference TRBV5-1 and TRBJ2-7): KAGVTQTPRYLIKTRGQQVTLSCSPISGHRSVSWYQQTPGQGLQFLFEYFSETQRNKGNFPGRFSGRQFSNSRSEMNVSTLELGDSALYLCASSSRTGSYEQYFGPGTRLTVT.